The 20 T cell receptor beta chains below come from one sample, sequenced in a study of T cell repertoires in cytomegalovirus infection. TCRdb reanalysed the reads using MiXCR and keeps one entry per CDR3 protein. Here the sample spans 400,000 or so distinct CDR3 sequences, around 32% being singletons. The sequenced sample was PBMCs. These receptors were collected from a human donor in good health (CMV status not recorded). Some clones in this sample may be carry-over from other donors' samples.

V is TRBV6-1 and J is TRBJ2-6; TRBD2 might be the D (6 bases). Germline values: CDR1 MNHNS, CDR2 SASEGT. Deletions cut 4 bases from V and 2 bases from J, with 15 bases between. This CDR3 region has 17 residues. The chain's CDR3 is CASSGQTGGAGANVLTF. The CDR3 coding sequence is TGTGCCAGCAGTGGGCAAACTGGAGGGGCTGGGGCCAACGTCCTGACTTTC.

CDR3 residues: CASSGEGSYEQYF. The CDR3 bases are TGTGCCAGCTCCGGGGAGGGCTCCTACGAGCAGTACTTC. The chain couples TRBV18 to TRBJ2-7; 7 positions agree with TRBD2. The length of the CDR3 is 13 residues. Looked up from germline, CDR1 is KGHSH and CDR2 is LQKENI. V lost 6 bases and J lost 0; bases outside the gene matches: 2.

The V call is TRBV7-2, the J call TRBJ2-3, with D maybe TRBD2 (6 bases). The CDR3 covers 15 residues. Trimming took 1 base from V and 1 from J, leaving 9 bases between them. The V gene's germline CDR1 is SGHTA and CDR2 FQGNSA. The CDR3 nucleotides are TGTGCCAGCAGCTTAGGGACTATCCGCACAGATACGCAGTATTTT. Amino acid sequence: CASSLGTIRTDTQYF.

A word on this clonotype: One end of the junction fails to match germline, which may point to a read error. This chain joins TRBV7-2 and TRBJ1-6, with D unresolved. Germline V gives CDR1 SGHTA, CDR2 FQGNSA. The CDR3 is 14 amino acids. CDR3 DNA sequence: TGTGCCAGCTGCTTAGGAGCCTATCATTCACCCCTCCACTTT. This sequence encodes CASCLGAYHSPLHF.

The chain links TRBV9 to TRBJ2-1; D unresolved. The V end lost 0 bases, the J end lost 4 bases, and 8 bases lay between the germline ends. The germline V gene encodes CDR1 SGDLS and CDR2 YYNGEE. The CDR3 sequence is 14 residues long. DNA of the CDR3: TGTGCCAGCAGCGTAGATGGCGCGTACAATGAGCAGTTCTTC. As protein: CASSVDGAYNEQFF.

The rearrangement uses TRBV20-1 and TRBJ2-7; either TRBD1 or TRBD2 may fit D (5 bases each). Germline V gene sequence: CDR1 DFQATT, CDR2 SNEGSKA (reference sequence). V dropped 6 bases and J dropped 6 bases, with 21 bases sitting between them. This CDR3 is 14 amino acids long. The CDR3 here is CSATRDARGREQYF. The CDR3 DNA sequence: TGCAGTGCGACCCGGGACGCACGGGGACGCGAGCAGTACTTC.

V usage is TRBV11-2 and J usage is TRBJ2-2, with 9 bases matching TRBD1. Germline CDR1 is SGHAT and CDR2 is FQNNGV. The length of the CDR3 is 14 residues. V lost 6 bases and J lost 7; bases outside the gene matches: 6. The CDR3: CASRLQGAGGELFF. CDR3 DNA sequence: TGTGCCAGCAGACTACAGGGGGCTGGCGGGGAGCTGTTTTTT. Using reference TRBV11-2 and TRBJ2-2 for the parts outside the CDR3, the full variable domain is EAGVAQSPRYKIIEKRQSVAFWCNPISGHATLYWYQQILGQGPKLLIQFQNNGVVDDSQLPKDRFSAERLKGVDSTLKIQPAKLEDSAVYLCASRLQGAGGELFFGEGSRLTVL.

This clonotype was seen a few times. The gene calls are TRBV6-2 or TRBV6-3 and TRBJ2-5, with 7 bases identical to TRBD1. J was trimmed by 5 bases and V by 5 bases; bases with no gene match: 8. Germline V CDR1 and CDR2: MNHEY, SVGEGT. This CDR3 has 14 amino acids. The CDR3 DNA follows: TGTGCCAGCAGTACGGACAGGCGACGGGAGACCCAGTACTTC. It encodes CASSTDRRRETQYF.

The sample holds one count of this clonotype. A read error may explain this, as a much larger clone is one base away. The CDR3 nucleotides read TGTGCCAGCAGTCCCTCAAGGAATCGGCCCCATCATTTT. Protein: CASSPSRNRPHHF. V is TRBV7-6 and J is TRBJ1-5; D unclear. Looked up from germline, CDR1 is SGHVS and CDR2 is FNYEAQ. The CDR3 extends over 13 amino acids.

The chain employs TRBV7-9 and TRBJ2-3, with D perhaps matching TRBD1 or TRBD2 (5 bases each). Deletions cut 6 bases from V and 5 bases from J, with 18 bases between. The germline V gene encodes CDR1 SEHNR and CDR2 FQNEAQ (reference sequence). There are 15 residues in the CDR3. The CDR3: CASRLGAGGRDTQYF. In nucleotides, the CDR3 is TGTGCCAGCAGACTAGGGGCCGGCGGGCGAGATACGCAGTATTTT. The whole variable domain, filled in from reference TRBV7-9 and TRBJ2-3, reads DTGVSQNPRHKITKRGQNVTFRCDPISEHNRLYWYRQTLGQGPEFLTYFQNEAQLEKSRLLSDRFSAERPKGSFSTLEIQRTEQGDSAMYLCASRLGAGGRDTQYFGPGTRLTVL.

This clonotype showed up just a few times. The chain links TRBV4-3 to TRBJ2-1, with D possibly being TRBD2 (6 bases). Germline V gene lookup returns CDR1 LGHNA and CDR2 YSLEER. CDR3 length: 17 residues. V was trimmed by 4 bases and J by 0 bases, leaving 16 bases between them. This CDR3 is CASSRSSAVSSYNEQFF. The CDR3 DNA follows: TGCGCCAGCAGCCGGTCTAGCGCCGTCAGCTCCTACAATGAGCAGTTCTTC.

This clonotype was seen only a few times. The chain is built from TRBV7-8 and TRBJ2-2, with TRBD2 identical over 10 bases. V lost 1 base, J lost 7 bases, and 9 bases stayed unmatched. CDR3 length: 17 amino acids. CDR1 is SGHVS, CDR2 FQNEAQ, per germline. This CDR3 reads CASSLVGLAGGLGELFF. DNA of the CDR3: TGTGCCAGCAGCTTAGTCGGATTAGCGGGGGGACTCGGGGAGCTGTTTTTT.

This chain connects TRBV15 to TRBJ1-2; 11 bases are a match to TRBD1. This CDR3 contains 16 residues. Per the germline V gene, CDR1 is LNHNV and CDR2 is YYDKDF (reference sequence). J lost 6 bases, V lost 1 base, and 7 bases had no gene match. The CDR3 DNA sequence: TGTGCCACCAGCAGAGTGGGGACAGGGGGTATTCATGGCTACACCTTC. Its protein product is CATSRVGTGGIHGYTF.

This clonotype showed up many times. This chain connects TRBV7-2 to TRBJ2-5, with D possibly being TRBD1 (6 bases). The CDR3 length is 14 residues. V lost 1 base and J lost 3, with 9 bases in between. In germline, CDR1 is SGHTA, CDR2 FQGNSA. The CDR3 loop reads CASSLGTAEETQYF. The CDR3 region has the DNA TGTGCCAGCAGCTTAGGGACAGCCGAAGAGACCCAGTACTTC.

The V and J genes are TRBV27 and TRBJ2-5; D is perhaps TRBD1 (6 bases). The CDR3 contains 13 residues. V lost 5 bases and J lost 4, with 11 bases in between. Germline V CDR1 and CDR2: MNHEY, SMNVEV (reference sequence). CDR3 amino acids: CASSGWGRETQYF. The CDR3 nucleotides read TGTGCCAGCAGTGGGTGGGGGCGAGAGACCCAGTACTTC.

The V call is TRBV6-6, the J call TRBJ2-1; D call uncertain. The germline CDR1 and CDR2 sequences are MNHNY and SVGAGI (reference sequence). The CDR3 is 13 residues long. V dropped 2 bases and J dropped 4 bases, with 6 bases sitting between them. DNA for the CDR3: TGTGCCAGCAGTTACGTTCAGTACAATGAGCAGTTCTTC. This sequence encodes CASSYVQYNEQFF.

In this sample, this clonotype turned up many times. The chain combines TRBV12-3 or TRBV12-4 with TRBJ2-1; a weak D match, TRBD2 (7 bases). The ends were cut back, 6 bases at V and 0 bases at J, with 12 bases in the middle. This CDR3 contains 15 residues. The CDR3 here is CASSPAGASYNEQFF. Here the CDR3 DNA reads TGTGCCAGCAGCCCGGCGGGGGCCTCCTACAATGAGCAGTTCTTC.

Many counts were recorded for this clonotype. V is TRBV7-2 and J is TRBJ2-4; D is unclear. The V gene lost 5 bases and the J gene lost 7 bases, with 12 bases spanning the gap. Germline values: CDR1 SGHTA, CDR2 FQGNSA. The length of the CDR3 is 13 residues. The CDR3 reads CASSLTVGNIQYF. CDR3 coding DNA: TGTGCCAGCAGCCTTACGGTTGGGAACATTCAGTACTTC. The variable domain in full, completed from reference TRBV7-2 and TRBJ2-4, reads GAGVSQSPSNKVTEKGKDVELRCDPISGHTALYWYRQSLGQGLEFLIYFQGNSAPDKSGLPSDRFSAERTGGSVSTLTIQRTQQEDSAVYLCASSLTVGNIQYFGAGTRLSVL.

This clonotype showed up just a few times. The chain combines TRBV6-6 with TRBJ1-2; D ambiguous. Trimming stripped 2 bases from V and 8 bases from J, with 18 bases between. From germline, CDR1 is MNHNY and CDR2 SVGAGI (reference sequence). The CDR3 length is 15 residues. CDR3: CASSYRADMYVGYTF. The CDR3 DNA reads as TGTGCCAGCAGTTACAGGGCTGATATGTATGTAGGCTACACCTTC.

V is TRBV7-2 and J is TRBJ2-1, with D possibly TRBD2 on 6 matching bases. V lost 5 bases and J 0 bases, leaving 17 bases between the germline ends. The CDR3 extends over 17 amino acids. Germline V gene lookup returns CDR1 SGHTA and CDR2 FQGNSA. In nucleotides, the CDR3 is TGTGCCAGCAGCACCCCCGGGACTGTGAGCTCCTACAATGAGCAGTTCTTC. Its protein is CASSTPGTVSSYNEQFF. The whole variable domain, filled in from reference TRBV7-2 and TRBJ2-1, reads GAGVSQSPSNKVTEKGKDVELRCDPISGHTALYWYRQSLGQGLEFLIYFQGNSAPDKSGLPSDRFSAERTGGSVSTLTIQRTQQEDSAVYLCASSTPGTVSSYNEQFFGPGTRLTVL.